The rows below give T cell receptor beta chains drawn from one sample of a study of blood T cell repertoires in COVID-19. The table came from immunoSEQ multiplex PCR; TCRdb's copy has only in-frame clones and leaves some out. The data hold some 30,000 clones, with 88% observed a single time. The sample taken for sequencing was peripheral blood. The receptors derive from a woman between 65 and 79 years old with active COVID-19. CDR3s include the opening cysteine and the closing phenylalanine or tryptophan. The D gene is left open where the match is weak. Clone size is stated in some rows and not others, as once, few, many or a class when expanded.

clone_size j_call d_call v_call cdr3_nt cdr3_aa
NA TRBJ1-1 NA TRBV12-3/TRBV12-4 TGTGCCAGCAGTCCGAGGGTCCTTGTGGAAGCTTTCTTT CASSPRVLVEAFF
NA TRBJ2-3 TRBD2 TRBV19 TGTGCCAGTAGTATGATAGCGGGGGCGAACACAGATACGCAGTATTTT CASSMIAGANTDTQYF
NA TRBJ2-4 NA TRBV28 TGTGCCAGCAGTTCCAGGAACATTCAGTACTTC CASSSRNIQYF
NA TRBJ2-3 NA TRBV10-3 TGTGCCATCAGTGAAAGGGAACTAGCCATAGATACGCAGTATTTT CAISERELAIDTQYF
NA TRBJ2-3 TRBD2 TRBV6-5 TGTGCCAGTAGCGGGGGCTTCACAGATACGCAGTATTTT CASSGGFTDTQYF
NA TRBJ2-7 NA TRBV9 TGTGCCAGCAGCGTTGAGGACAGCTACGAGCAGTACTTC CASSVEDSYEQYF
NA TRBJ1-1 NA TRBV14 TGTGCCAGCAGCCAAGAGTTTGTGACAGAAGCTTTCTTT CASSQEFVTEAFF
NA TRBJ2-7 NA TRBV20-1 TGCAGTGCCAGTCGCCTAAGCTCCTACGAGCAGTACTTC CSASRLSSYEQYF
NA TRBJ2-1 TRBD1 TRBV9 TGTGCCAGCAGCCAAAACCGGGACAGGGAGCAGAATGAGCAGTTCTTC CASSQNRDREQNEQFF
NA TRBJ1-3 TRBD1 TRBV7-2 TGTGCCAGCAGCTTAGGACAGGGTAACACCATATATTTT CASSLGQGNTIYF
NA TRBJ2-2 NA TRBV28 TGTGCCACTCTAAGGGGTGGGGAGCTGTTTTTT CATLRGGELFF
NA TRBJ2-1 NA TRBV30 TGTGCCTGGAGTGTTTATAGGCCAGGGGCTGACAATGAGCAGTTCTTC CAWSVYRPGADNEQFF
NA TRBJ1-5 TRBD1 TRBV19 TGTGCCAGTAGTGGGACAGGGGGCGGCAATCAGCCCCAGCATTTT CASSGTGGGNQPQHF
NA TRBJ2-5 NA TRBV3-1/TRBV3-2 TGTGCCAGCAGCCAAGACCGGACCCAGTACTTC CASSQDRTQYF
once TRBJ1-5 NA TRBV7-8 TGTGCCAGCAGCCCTCGGGTCCTCCGAGGCAATCAGCCCCAGCATTTT CASSPRVLRGNQPQHF
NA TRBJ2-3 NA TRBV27 TGTGCCAGCAGTTCGGGGGGCTGGGATACGCAGTATTTT CASSSGGWDTQYF
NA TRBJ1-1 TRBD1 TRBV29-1 TGCAGCGTTGAGGTAGGGACAGGGGGCCGTGAAACTGAAGCTTTCTTT CSVEVGTGGRETEAFF
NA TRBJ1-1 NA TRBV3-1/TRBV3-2 TGTGCCAGCAGCCAAGAAAGGACTCCAACTTTCTTT CASSQERTPTFF
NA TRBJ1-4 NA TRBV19 TGTGCCAGTAGTCATACAGGGAATGAAAAACTGTTTTTT CASSHTGNEKLFF
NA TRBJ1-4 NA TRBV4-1 TGCGCCAGCAGCCGAGAGTCTACTGCTACAGGGTTGGATGAAAAACTGTTTTTT CASSRESTATGLDEKLFF
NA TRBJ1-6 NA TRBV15 TGTGCCACCAGCAGAGATCGCGGGGCCGCCAATTCACCCCTCCACTTT CATSRDRGAANSPLHF
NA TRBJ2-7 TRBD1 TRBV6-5 TGTGCCAGCGGGACAGGGTTCGGCTACGAGCAGTACTTC CASGTGFGYEQYF
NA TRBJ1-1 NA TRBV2 TGTGCCAGCGGCGTTCGAGGGAACACTGAAGCTTTCTTT CASGVRGNTEAFF
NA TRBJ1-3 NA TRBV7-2 TGTGCCAGCAGCCCCGGGGCTGGAAACACCATATATTTT CASSPGAGNTIYF
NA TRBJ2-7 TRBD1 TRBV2 TGTGCCAGCACTCCTCCGGGACAGGGGGCCTACGAGCAGTACTTC CASTPPGQGAYEQYF
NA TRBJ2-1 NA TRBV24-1 TGTGCCACCAGTGATCCGGGGGGCGCAGTTCGCGGGAATGAGCAGTTCTTC CATSDPGGAVRGNEQFF
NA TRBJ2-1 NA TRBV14 TGTGCCAGCAGCCATCCCCGGACTATCGGCAATGAGCAGTTCTTC CASSHPRTIGNEQFF
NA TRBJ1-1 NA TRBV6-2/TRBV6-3 TGTGCCAGCAGTTACGGACAGAACACTGAAGCTTTCTTT CASSYGQNTEAFF
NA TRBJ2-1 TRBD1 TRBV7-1 TGTGCCAGCAGCTCCCGGGGAGGGACAGGGGACTTCCTTGCGGCCTACCAGACACCGTCGATGCAGTTCTTC CASSSRGGTGDFLAAYQTPSMQFF
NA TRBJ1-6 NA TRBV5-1 TGCGCCAGCAGCTTGGCAGGGAATTCACCCCTCCACTTT CASSLAGNSPLHF
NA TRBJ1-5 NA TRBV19 TGTGCCAGTAGTATAGGCCTGGACAGCTACAATCAGCCCCAGCATTTT CASSIGLDSYNQPQHF
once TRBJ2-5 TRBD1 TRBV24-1 TGTGCCACCAGCCTAGGGGGGACAGGCCAAGAGACCCAGTACTTC CATSLGGTGQETQYF
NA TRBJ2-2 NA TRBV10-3 TGTGCCATCAGTGAGACGAACCAGGTAGAGCTGTTTTTT CAISETNQVELFF
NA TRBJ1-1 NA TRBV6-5 TGTGCCAGCAGTTACTCCAGGGCATCCATGGAAGCTTTCTTT CASSYSRASMEAFF
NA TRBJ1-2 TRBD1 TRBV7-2 TGTGCCAGCAGCCCAGGGACAGGGGGCGCGGGGGGCTACACCTTC CASSPGTGGAGGYTF
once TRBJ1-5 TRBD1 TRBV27 TGTGCCAGCAGTTTAGACAGGGTTCAGCCCCAGCATTTT CASSLDRVQPQHF
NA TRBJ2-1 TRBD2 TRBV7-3 TGTGCCAGCAGCTTACCTCGGACTAGCGGGGGGGCCGATGAGCAGTTCTTC CASSLPRTSGGADEQFF
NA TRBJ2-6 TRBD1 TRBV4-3 TGCGCCAGCAGCCCAGAAAATTTTCTGGGACAGGTTATTTCTGGGGCCAACGTCCTGACTTTC CASSPENFLGQVISGANVLTF
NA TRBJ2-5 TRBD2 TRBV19 TGTGCCAGTAGTGTTAGCGGGGGGGTCCTTCAAGAGACCCAGTACTTC CASSVSGGVLQETQYF
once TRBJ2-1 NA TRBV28 TGTGCCAGCTGCTGGACAGCCTACAATGAGCAGTTCTTC CASCWTAYNEQFF
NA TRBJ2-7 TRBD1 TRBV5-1 TGCGCCAGCAGTTTTCTCGGACAGGGATACGAGCAGTACTTC CASSFLGQGYEQYF
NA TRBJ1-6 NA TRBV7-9 TGTGCCAGCGGACAGCCTAATTCACCCCTCCACTTT CASGQPNSPLHF
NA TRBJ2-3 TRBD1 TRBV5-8 TGTGCCAGCAGCTCCACCGGGACAGGCACAGATACGCAGTATTTT CASSSTGTGTDTQYF
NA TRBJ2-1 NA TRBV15 TGTGCCACCAGCAGAGGGAAGGGGTACGTGGGTGAGCAGTTCTTC CATSRGKGYVGEQFF
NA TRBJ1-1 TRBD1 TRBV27 TGTGCCAGCAGCCTTGACAGGGGGAACACTGAAGCTTTCTTT CASSLDRGNTEAFF
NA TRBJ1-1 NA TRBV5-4 TGTGCCAGCAGCGAGGGGTCCAGGGGCGGCACTGAAGCTTTCTTT CASSEGSRGGTEAFF
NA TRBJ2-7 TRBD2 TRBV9 TGTGCCAGCAGCGTTAGCGGGGCTCAATACGAGCAGTACTTC CASSVSGAQYEQYF
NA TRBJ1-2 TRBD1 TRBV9 TGTGCCAGCAGCCCTACTTACAGGGGACCCTATGGCTACACCTTC CASSPTYRGPYGYTF
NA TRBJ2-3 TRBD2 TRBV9 TGTGCCAGCAGCGTGCGGGGACTAGCAGGCACGCAGTATTTT CASSVRGLAGTQYF
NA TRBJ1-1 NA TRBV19 TGTGCCAGTAGTCAGGGGTTCAGGGGCTCTGAAGCTTTCTTT CASSQGFRGSEAFF
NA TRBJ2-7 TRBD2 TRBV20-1 TGCAGTGCTAGTCCAACCAGCGGGGTAGGGTACGAGCAGTACTTC CSASPTSGVGYEQYF
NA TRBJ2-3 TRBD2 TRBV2 TGTGCCAGCAGTGGATCGGGACTAGCGGCCACAGATACGCAGTATTTT CASSGSGLAATDTQYF
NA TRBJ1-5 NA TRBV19 TGTGCCAGTAGTGCGGCAGGGGTTCAGCCCCAGCATTTT CASSAAGVQPQHF
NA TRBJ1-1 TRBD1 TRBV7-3 TGTGCCAGCAGCTTACAGGGGGACACTGAAGCTTTCTTT CASSLQGDTEAFF
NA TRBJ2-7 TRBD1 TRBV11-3 TGTGCCAGCAGCTTACCAGGGACAGGGGTTAGCGAGCAGTACTTC CASSLPGTGVSEQYF